This is a list of T cell receptor beta chains from one sample in a study of blood T cell repertoires in COVID-19. TCRdb keeps only in-frame clones here, not all; method: immunoSEQ multiplex PCR. The table has fewer than 350,000 clones, 90% seen once; the top ten hold approximately 6.8%. Sequences were obtained from peripheral blood. These receptors were collected from a woman in her thirties with COVID-19, enrolled during active disease. Both conserved end residues are part of each CDR3. Fields, in order: J gene, clone size, D gene, V gene, CDR3 protein, CDR3 DNA. The D gene is left open where the match is weak. Expanded clones are given a class, and other clones once, few, many or no size at all.

J gene: TRBJ2-2; clone size: NA; D gene: TRBD1; V gene: TRBV30; CDR3 protein: CAWSAGQENTGELFF; CDR3 DNA: TGTGCCTGGAGTGCCGGACAGGAGAACACCGGGGAGCTGTTTTTT
J gene: TRBJ2-7; clone size: few; D gene: NA; V gene: TRBV2; CDR3 protein: CASTSGGYEQYF; CDR3 DNA: TGTGCCAGCACCTCCGGGGGCTACGAGCAGTACTTC
J gene: TRBJ2-1; clone size: NA; D gene: TRBD2; V gene: TRBV3-1/TRBV3-2; CDR3 protein: CASSQVYSGRLDEQFF; CDR3 DNA: TGTGCCAGCAGCCAAGTTTACAGCGGGAGGCTGGATGAGCAGTTCTTC
J gene: TRBJ2-1; clone size: once; D gene: TRBD2; V gene: TRBV28; CDR3 protein: CASRVGTSGEQFF; CDR3 DNA: TGTGCCAGCAGGGTTGGGACTAGCGGGGAGCAGTTCTTC
J gene: TRBJ2-3; clone size: NA; D gene: TRBD1; V gene: TRBV5-1; CDR3 protein: CASSLGQGDVDTQYF; CDR3 DNA: TGCGCCAGCAGCTTGGGACAGGGGGATGTGGATACGCAGTATTTT
J gene: TRBJ1-6; clone size: NA; D gene: TRBD1; V gene: TRBV4-1; CDR3 protein: CASSPTGTGASPLHF; CDR3 DNA: TGCGCCAGCAGCCCTACCGGGACAGGGGCTTCACCCCTCCACTTT
J gene: TRBJ2-7; clone size: NA; D gene: NA; V gene: TRBV3-1/TRBV3-2; CDR3 protein: CASSPGQSSYEQYF; CDR3 DNA: TGTGCCAGCAGCCCCGGACAGAGCTCCTACGAGCAGTACTTC
J gene: TRBJ2-5; clone size: once; D gene: NA; V gene: TRBV6-1; CDR3 protein: CASSEKATQGWETQYF; CDR3 DNA: TGTGCCAGCAGTGAAAAGGCCACTCAGGGGTGGGAGACCCAGTACTTC
J gene: TRBJ2-7; clone size: once; D gene: NA; V gene: TRBV27; CDR3 protein: CASRRDTTVYEQYF; CDR3 DNA: TGTGCCAGTAGACGGGACACGACCGTCTACGAGCAGTACTTC
J gene: TRBJ2-3; clone size: NA; D gene: NA; V gene: TRBV19; CDR3 protein: CASSPRDNPTQYF; CDR3 DNA: TGTGCCAGTAGTCCCCGGGACAACCCCACGCAGTATTTT
J gene: TRBJ2-7; clone size: NA; D gene: NA; V gene: TRBV10-1; CDR3 protein: CASSDHRQHPGVYEQYF; CDR3 DNA: TGCGCCAGCAGTGACCACCGACAGCACCCGGGGGTTTACGAGCAGTACTTC
J gene: TRBJ1-2; clone size: NA; D gene: TRBD1; V gene: TRBV6-5; CDR3 protein: CASSWSGGSGYTF; CDR3 DNA: TGTGCCAGCAGTTGGTCAGGGGGCAGTGGCTACACCTTC
J gene: TRBJ1-2; clone size: few; D gene: NA; V gene: TRBV19; CDR3 protein: CASSISRDDGYTF; CDR3 DNA: TGTGCCAGTAGTATTAGCAGGGATGATGGCTACACCTTC
J gene: TRBJ2-5; clone size: NA; D gene: NA; V gene: TRBV29-1; CDR3 protein: CSVETEYQETQYF; CDR3 DNA: TGCAGCGTTGAAACAGAGTACCAAGAGACCCAGTACTTC
J gene: TRBJ2-1; clone size: NA; D gene: TRBD2; V gene: TRBV5-1; CDR3 protein: CASTPSGRSSYNEQFF; CDR3 DNA: TGCGCCAGCACACCTAGCGGGCGGAGCTCCTACAATGAGCAGTTCTTC
J gene: TRBJ1-4; clone size: NA; D gene: NA; V gene: TRBV3-1/TRBV3-2; CDR3 protein: CASSQAGGDEKLFF; CDR3 DNA: TGTGCCAGCAGCCAAGCAGGAGGTGATGAAAAACTGTTTTTT
J gene: TRBJ2-7; clone size: NA; D gene: TRBD1; V gene: TRBV28; CDR3 protein: CASSTGQFGYEQYF; CDR3 DNA: TGTGCCAGCAGTACGGGACAGTTCGGCTACGAGCAGTACTTC
J gene: TRBJ1-2; clone size: NA; D gene: NA; V gene: TRBV6-6; CDR3 protein: CASSYPKSGAYTF; CDR3 DNA: TGTGCCAGCAGTTACCCGAAAAGTGGGGCCTACACCTTC
J gene: TRBJ1-5; clone size: NA; D gene: NA; V gene: TRBV18; CDR3 protein: CASSPTARSNQPQHF; CDR3 DNA: TGTGCCAGCTCACCAACAGCAAGGAGCAATCAGCCCCAGCATTTT
J gene: TRBJ2-1; clone size: NA; D gene: TRBD1; V gene: TRBV6-5; CDR3 protein: CASSFGTGVSNEQFF; CDR3 DNA: TGTGCCAGCAGCTTCGGGACAGGGGTATCCAATGAGCAGTTCTTC
J gene: TRBJ1-2; clone size: NA; D gene: NA; V gene: TRBV4-3; CDR3 protein: CASSQGAGRNYGYTF; CDR3 DNA: TGCGCCAGCAGCCAAGGGGCAGGGCGTAACTATGGCTACACCTTC
J gene: TRBJ1-2; clone size: NA; D gene: TRBD1; V gene: TRBV24-1; CDR3 protein: CATSDGRGRNYGYTF; CDR3 DNA: TGTGCCACCAGTGACGGCAGGGGGCGTAACTATGGCTACACCTTC
J gene: TRBJ2-2; clone size: NA; D gene: TRBD1; V gene: TRBV5-1; CDR3 protein: CASSLAGTANTGELFF; CDR3 DNA: TGCGCCAGCAGCTTGGCGGGGACAGCGAACACCGGGGAGCTGTTTTTT
J gene: TRBJ2-3; clone size: NA; D gene: TRBD1; V gene: TRBV5-4; CDR3 protein: CASSRPTGWGNTQYF; CDR3 DNA: TGTGCCAGCAGCCGCCCGACAGGGTGGGGGAATACGCAGTATTTT
J gene: TRBJ1-2; clone size: NA; D gene: NA; V gene: TRBV3-1/TRBV3-2; CDR3 protein: CASSQLLGGHDGYTF; CDR3 DNA: TGTGCCAGCAGCCAATTGCTCGGGGGGCACGATGGCTACACCTTC
J gene: TRBJ1-2; clone size: NA; D gene: TRBD1; V gene: TRBV27; CDR3 protein: CASGSRQGPYGYTF; CDR3 DNA: TGTGCCAGCGGTTCCCGACAGGGGCCCTATGGCTACACCTTC
J gene: TRBJ1-5; clone size: NA; D gene: TRBD1; V gene: TRBV19; CDR3 protein: CASSITGGPAHF; CDR3 DNA: TGTGCCAGTAGCATTACAGGGGGCCCAGCGCATTTT
J gene: TRBJ2-3; clone size: NA; D gene: TRBD2; V gene: TRBV7-2; CDR3 protein: CASSSGTSARLSTDTQYF; CDR3 DNA: TGTGCCAGCAGCTCCGGGACTAGCGCACGCTTAAGCACAGATACGCAGTATTTT